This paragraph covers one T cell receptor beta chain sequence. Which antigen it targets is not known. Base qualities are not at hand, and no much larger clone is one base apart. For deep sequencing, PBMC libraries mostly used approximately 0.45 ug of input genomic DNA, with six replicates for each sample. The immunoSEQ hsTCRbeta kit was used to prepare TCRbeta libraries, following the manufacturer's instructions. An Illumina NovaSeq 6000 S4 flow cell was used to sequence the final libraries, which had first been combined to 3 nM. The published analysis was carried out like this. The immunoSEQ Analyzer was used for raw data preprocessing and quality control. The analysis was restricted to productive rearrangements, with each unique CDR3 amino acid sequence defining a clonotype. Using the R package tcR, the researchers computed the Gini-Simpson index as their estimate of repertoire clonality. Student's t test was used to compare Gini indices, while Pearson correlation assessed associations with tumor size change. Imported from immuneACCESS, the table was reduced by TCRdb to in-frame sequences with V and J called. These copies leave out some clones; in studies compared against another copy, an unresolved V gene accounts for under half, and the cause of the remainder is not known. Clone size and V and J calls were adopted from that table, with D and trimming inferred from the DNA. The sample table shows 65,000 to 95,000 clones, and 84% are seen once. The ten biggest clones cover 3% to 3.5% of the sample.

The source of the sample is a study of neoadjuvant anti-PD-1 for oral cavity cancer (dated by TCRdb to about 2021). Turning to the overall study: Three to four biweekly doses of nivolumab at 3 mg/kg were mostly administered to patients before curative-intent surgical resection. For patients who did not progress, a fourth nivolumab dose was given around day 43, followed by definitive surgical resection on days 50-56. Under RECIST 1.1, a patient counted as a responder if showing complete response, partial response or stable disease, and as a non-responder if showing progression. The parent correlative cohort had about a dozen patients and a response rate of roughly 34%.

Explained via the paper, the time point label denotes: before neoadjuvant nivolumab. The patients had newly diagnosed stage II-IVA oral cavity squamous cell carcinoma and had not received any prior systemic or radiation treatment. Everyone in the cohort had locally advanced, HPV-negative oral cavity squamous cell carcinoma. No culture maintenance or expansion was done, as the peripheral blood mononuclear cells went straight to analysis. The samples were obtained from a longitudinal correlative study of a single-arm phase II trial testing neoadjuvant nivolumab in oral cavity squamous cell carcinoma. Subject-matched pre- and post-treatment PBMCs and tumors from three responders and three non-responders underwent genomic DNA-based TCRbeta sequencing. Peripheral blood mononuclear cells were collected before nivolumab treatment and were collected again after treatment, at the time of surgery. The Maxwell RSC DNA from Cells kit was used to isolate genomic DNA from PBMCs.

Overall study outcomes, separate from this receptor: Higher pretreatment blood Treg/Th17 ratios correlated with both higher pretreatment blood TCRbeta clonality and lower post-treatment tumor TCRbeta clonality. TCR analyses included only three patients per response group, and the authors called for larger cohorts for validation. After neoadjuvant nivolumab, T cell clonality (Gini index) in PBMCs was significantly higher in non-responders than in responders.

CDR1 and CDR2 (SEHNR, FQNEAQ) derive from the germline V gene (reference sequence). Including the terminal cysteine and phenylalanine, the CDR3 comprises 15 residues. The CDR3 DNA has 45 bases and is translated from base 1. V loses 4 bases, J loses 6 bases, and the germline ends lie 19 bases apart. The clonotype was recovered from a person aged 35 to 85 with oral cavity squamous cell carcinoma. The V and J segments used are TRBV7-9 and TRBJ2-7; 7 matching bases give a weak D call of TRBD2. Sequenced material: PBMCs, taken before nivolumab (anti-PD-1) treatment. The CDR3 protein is CASSWEGHLEGEQYF. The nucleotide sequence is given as TGTGCCAGCAGCTGGGAGGGACACCTAGAGGGCGAGCAGTACTTC.